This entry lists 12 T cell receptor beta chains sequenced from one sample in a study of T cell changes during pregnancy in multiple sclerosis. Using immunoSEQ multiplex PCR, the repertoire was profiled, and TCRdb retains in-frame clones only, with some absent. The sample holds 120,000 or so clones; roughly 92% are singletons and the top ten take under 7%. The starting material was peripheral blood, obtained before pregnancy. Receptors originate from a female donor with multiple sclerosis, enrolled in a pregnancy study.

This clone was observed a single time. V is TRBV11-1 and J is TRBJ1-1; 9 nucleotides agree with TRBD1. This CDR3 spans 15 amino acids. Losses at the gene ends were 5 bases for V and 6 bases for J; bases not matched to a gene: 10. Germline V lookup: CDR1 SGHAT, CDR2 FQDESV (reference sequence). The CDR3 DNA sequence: TGTGCCAGCAGCATATCTAACAGGGGGCAATCTGAAGCTTTCTTT. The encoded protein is CASSISNRGQSEAFF.

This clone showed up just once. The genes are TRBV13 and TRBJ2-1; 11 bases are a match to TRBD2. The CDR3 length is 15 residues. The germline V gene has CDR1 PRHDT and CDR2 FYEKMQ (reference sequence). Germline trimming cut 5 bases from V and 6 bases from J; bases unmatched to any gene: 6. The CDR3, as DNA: TGTGCCAGCAGCCCACTAGCGGGGGCCAGCAATGAGCAGTTCTTC. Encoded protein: CASSPLAGASNEQFF.

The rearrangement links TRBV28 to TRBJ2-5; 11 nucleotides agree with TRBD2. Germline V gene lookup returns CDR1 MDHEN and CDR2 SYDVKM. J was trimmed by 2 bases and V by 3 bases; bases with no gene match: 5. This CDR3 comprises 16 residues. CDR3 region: CASSFGTSGLQETQYF. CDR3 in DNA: TGTGCCAGCAGTTTTGGGACTAGCGGTTTGCAAGAGACCCAGTACTTC.

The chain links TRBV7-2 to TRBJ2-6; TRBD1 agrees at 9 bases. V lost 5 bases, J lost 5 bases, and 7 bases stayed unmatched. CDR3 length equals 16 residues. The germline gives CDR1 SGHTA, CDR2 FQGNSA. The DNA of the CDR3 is TGTGCCAGCAGCACCACAGGGGGCGCCTGGGCCAACGTCCTGACTTTC. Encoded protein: CASSTTGGAWANVLTF.

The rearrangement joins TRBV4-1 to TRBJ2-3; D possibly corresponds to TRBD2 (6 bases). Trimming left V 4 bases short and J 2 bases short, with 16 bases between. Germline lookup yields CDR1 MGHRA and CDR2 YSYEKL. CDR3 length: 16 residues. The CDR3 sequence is CASSRGPGLPTDTQYF. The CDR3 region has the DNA TGCGCCAGCAGCCGAGGCCCCGGACTACCCACAGATACGCAGTATTTT.

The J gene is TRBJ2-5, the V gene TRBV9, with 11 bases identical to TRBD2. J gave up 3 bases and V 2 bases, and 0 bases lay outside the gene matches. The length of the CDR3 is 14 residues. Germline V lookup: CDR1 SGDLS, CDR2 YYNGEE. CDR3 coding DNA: TGTGCCAGCAGCGTTAGCGGGGGGGAAGAGACCCAGTACTTC. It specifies CASSVSGGEETQYF.

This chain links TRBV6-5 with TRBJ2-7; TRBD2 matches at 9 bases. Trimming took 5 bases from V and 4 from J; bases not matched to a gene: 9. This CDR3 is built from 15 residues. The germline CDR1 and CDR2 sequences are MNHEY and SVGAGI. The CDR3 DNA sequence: TGTGCCAGCAGTAGGACCGCGGGGGGGGCTTACGAGCAGTACTTC. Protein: CASSRTAGGAYEQYF.

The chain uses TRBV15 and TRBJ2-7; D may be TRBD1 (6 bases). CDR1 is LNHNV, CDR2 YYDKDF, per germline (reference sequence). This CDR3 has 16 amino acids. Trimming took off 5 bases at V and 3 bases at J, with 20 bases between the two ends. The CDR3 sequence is CATSAPRGSTNYEQYF. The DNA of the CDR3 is TGTGCCACCAGCGCCCCTAGGGGGTCTACCAACTACGAGCAGTACTTC.

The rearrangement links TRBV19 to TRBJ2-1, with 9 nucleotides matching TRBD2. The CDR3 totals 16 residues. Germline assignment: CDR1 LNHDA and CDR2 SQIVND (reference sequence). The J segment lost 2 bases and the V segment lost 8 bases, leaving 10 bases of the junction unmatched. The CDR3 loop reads CASGPPREGTYNEQFF. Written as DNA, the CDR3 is TGTGCCAGTGGCCCCCCGCGGGAGGGGACCTACAATGAGCAGTTCTTC.

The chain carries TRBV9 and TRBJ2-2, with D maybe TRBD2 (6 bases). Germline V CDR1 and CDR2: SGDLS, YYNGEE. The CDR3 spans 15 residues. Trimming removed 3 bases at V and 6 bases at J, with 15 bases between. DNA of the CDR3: TGTGCCAGCAGCGAGACTAGTTTGGGCGCCGGGGAGCTGTTTTTT. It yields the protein CASSETSLGAGELFF.

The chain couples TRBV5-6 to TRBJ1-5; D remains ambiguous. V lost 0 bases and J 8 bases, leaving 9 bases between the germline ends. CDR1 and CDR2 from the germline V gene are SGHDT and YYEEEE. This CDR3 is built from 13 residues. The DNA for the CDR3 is TGTGCCAGCAGCTTGGGAGAGGGTAAGCCCCAGCATTTT. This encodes CASSLGEGKPQHF.

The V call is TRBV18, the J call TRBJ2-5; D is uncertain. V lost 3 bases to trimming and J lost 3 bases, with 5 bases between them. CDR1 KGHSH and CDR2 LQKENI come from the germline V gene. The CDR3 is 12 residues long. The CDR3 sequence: CASSPTEETQYF. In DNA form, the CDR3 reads TGTGCCAGCTCACCGACTGAAGAGACCCAGTACTTC.